This T cell receptor beta chain was obtained from a study of blood T cell repertoires in COVID-19. For the study at large: In each case, the material was cDNA or gDNA derived from T cells, B-cell-depleted T cells, or PBMCs.

Original analysis: Reference gene primer amplification yielded estimated nucleated cell counts. TCRdb's table, derived via immunoSEQ multiplex PCR, lists solely in-frame clones and lacks some. The D gene and trimming were derived from the DNA, and the V and J assignments and clone size from that table. The data hold about 77,000 clones, with over 85% observed a single time. After removal of 0 bases from V and 1 base from J, the junction contained 7 bases not matched to a gene. There are 18 residues in the CDR3. The germline V gene has CDR1 SGHRS and CDR2 YFSETQ. The material sequenced was peripheral blood. The gene calls are TRBV5-1 and TRBJ1-1; TRBD1 agrees at 12 bases. The sequence derives from a woman older than 75 with active or convalescent COVID-19. CDR3 region: CASSLGGTGQGANTEAFF. For the CDR3, the DNA is TGCGCCAGCAGCTTGGGCGGAACGGGACAGGGGGCGAACACTGAAGCTTTCTTT.